This is a list of T cell receptor beta chains from one sample in a study of regulatory T cells in long-lasting Graves disease. TCRdb passed the multiplex PCR reads through MiXCR, listing each CDR3 protein once. Of about 220,000 distinct CDR3 sequences listed, around 19% are singletons. A further study also used this sample, focusing on T cells in Graves' hyperthyroidism and ophthalmopathy.

The sample in question was peripheral blood mononuclear cells (PBMCs), obtained at new diagnosis, from a patient treated with antithyroid drugs. The origin of the receptors is a woman younger than 45 with Graves disease. Both conserved end residues are part of each CDR3. A D gene is named only where the DNA matches it firmly. Clone size is given for some rows only: seen once, a few or many times, or a class if the clone is expanded.

>.|TRBV19|many|TRBJ1-6
TGTGCCAGTAGAATTTCGTCGGCAGGTGATAATTCACCCCTCCACTTT
CASRISSAGDNSPLHF
>.|TRBV12-3/TRBV12-4|many|TRBJ1-5
TGTGCCAGCAGTTTATCCCCGACGGGGAGTCAGCCCCAGCATTTT
CASSLSPTGSQPQHF
>TRBD1|TRBV12-3/TRBV12-4|many|TRBJ2-7
TGTGCCAGCAGACGGGACAGGGGGCCATACGAGCAGTACTTC
CASRRDRGPYEQYF
>.|TRBV5-1|many|TRBJ1-1
TGTGCCAGCAGCCCTCCGGGGGGGCGCGAGGCCACTGAAGCTTTCTTT
CASSPPGGREATEAFF
>TRBD1|TRBV3-1|.|TRBJ1-1
TGTGCCAGCAGCCAAGTTACAGGACAGGGGGAAGCTTTCTTT
CASSQVTGQGEAFF
>.|TRBV20-1|.|TRBJ2-1
TGCAGTGCTAGAGGCAGGGATCGCAACAATGAGCAGTTCTTC
CSARGRDRNNEQFF
>.|TRBV30|many|TRBJ2-5
TGTGCCCAGGAGGGGGGAGAGACCCAGTACTTC
CAQEGGETQYF
>.|TRBV2|many|TRBJ1-5
TGTGCCAGCAGTGGAGCGTATGATTATCAGCCCCAGCATTTT
CASSGAYDYQPQHF
>TRBD2|TRBV28|few|TRBJ2-2
TGTACCAGCAGTAATCCGGGACTAGTGAAAGAGAACACCGGGGAGCTGTTTTTT
CTSSNPGLVKENTGELFF
>.|TRBV18|many|TRBJ1-1
TGTGCCAGCTCCCCGGCGGGGATGAGCACTGAAGCTTTCTTT
CASSPAGMSTEAFF
>.|TRBV29-1|many|TRBJ2-7
TGCAGCGTAACCGGGGCTCTCCACGAGCAGTACTTC
CSVTGALHEQYF
>.|TRBV4-1|.|TRBJ2-3
TGTGCCAGCAGCCAAGATAGGGGCTCCGCCTTCACAGATACGCAGTATTTT
CASSQDRGSAFTDTQYF
>TRBD1|TRBV12-3/TRBV12-4|many|TRBJ1-1
TGTGCCAGCAGCATAACAGGGGTGAACACTGAAGCTTTCTTT
CASSITGVNTEAFF
>TRBD2|TRBV29-1|many|TRBJ2-1
TGCAGCGTGGGCGGACTAGCGGCCCACAATGAGCAGTTCTTC
CSVGGLAAHNEQFF
>.|TRBV6-2/TRBV6-3|.|TRBJ1-5
TGTGCCAGCAGTGACCGGGGGACTAACAGCAGTCAGCCCCAGCATTTT
CASSDRGTNSSQPQHF
>.|TRBV4-1|many|TRBJ1-3
TGCGCCAGCAGACCCGGGGGGCCTGGAAACACCATATATTTT
CASRPGGPGNTIYF
>.|TRBV29-1|.|TRBJ2-1
TGCAGCAAAATGACCGGGAGCAATGAGCAGTTCTTC
CSKMTGSNEQFF
>TRBD1|TRBV20-1|many|TRBJ1-4
TGCAGTGCTAAGGCCGGGACAGGGGTTTGGGAAAAACTGTTTTTT
CSAKAGTGVWEKLFF
>.|TRBV6-1|many|TRBJ1-1
TGTGCCAGCAGTCCAGGGTTTTGGTACACTGAAGCTTTCTTT
CASSPGFWYTEAFF
>.|TRBV12-5|many|TRBJ2-3
TGTGCTAGTGGTACTGGACGGTCCATTAGCACAGATACGCAGTATTTT
CASGTGRSISTDTQYF
>.|TRBV2|many|TRBJ1-1
TGTGCCAGTACGACAGGTCAGAACACTGAAGCTTTCTTT
CASTTGQNTEAFF
>TRBD1|TRBV19|.|TRBJ2-1
TGTGCCATATCGACAGGGCTCTACAATGAGCAGTTCTTC
CAISTGLYNEQFF
>TRBD2|TRBV7-2|many|TRBJ2-3
TGTGCCAGCAGCCCTCCAGCGGGGATAGATACGCAGTATTTT
CASSPPAGIDTQYF
>.|TRBV6-5|once|TRBJ1-4
TGTGCCAGCAGTTTTCAGGGGAGGACTAATGAAAAACTGTTTTTT
CASSFQGRTNEKLFF
>TRBD2|TRBV2|few|TRBJ2-1
TGTGCCAGCAGTCCCCACGGGGGCGGCGGGGGGAGCTCCTACGATGAGCAGTTCTTC
CASSPHGGGGGSSYDEQFF
>TRBD1|TRBV28|.|TRBJ1-4
TGTGCCAGCAGTTTATGGGCGGACAGGGGCGGGGATACTAATGAAAAACTGTTTTTT
CASSLWADRGGDTNEKLFF
>.|TRBV19|many|TRBJ2-1
TGTGCCAGTAGCATAGGGCGGACCTACAATGAGCAGTTCTTC
CASSIGRTYNEQFF
>.|TRBV18|many|TRBJ2-5
TGTGCCAGCTCCGGTGGGCAAGAAGAGACCCAGTACTTC
CASSGGQEETQYF
>.|TRBV18|many|TRBJ1-3
TGTGCCAGCTCACCACAGAGCTCTGGAAACACCATATATTTT
CASSPQSSGNTIYF
>.|TRBV9|many|TRBJ2-1
TGTGCCAGCAGCGACAGGGAAGCCTACAATGAGCAGTTCTTC
CASSDREAYNEQFF
>.|TRBV30|many|TRBJ1-2
TGTGCCTGGAGTGTACACGGGAATGGCTACACCTTC
CAWSVHGNGYTF
>.|TRBV6-2/TRBV6-3|.|TRBJ1-2
TGTGCCAGCAGTTACGAGACAGGCCAAGGGGGCTACACCTTC
CASSYETGQGGYTF